This TCR beta chain emerged from a study of cytomegalovirus exposure and HLA in healthy donors. As for this clone: Antigen unknown.

PCR was performed using 60 Vbeta and 13 Jbeta primers. Assay used: immunoSEQ multiplex PCR; TCRdb lists only in-frame clones, some missing. The sample holds 150,000 or so clones, 77% seen once. General study results and limits: Reportedly, cytomegalovirus status was diagnosed with high sensitivity and specificity.

V shed 4 bases and J shed 0 bases, with 10 bases lying between them. CDR1 SGHRS and CDR2 YFSETQ come from the germline V gene. The CDR3 extends over 15 amino acids. The origin of this receptor is a male donor in good health and CMV-seronegative. Sequencing used PBMCs. V usage is TRBV5-1 and J usage is TRBJ2-2, with D possibly TRBD1 on 6 matching bases. The DNA for the CDR3 is TGCGCCAGCAGCATTCAGGGGACGAACACCGGGGAGCTGTTTTTT. Amino acid sequence: CASSIQGTNTGELFF. The complete variable domain, with remaining parts taken from reference TRBV5-1 and TRBJ2-2, reads KAGVTQTPRYLIKTRGQQVTLSCSPISGHRSVSWYQQTPGQGLQFLFEYFSETQRNKGNFPGRFSGRQFSNSRSEMNVSTLELGDSALYLCASSIQGTNTGELFFGEGSRLTVL.